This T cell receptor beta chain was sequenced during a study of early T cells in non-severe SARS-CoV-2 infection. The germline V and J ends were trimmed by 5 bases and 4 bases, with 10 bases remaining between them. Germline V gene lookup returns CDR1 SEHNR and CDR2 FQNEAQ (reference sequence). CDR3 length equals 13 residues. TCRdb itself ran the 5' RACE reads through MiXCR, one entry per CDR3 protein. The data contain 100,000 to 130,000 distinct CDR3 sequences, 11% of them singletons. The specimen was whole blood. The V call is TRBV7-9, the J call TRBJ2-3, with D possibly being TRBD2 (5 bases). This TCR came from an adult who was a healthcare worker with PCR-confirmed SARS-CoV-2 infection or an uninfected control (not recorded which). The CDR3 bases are TGTGCCAGCAGCGCCACGAGGGCAGATACGCAGTATTTT. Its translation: CASSATRADTQYF.